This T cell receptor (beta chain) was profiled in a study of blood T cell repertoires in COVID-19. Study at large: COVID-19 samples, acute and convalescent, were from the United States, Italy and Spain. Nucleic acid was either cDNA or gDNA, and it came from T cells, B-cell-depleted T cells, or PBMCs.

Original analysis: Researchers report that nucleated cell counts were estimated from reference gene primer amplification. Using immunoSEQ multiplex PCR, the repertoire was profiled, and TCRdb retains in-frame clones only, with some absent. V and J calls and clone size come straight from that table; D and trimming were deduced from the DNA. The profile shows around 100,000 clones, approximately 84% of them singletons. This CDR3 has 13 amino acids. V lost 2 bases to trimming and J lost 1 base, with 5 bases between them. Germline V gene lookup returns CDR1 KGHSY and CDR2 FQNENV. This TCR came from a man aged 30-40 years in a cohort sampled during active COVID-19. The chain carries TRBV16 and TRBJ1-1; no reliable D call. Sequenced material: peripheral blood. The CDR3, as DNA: TGTGCCAGCAGCCAAGAACAGAACACTGAAGCTTTCTTT. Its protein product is CASSQEQNTEAFF.